The T cell receptor (beta chain) described here comes from a study of beta chain features in type 1 diabetes. Overall study results and limits: For type 1 diabetes patients, VDJ junctions showed fewer insertions and more deletions.

This CDR3 comprises 19 residues. The germline gives CDR1 LGHNT, CDR2 FRNRAP. V trimming: 0 bases; J trimming: 5 bases; junction bases outside the gene matches: 13. On this clone: Its antigen is unknown.

Naive, central memory, regulatory and stem cell-like memory cells within the CD4+ compartment were sorted using CD45RO/CCR7/CD25/CD127/CD95/CD27. Sorted populations all had greater than 95% purity. What was sequenced were expressed TCRB transcripts, since all of the isolated RNA had been reverse transcribed. About 3.6 million reads were obtained on average from naive, central memory and regulatory T cell samples. Generated by immunoSEQ multiplex PCR, the TCRdb table keeps only in-frame clones and is missing some. The table lists over 300,000 clones, 6.5% to 10% of them singletons. The specimen was central memory CD4+ T cells from blood. This chain joins TRBV12-5 and TRBJ2-2; TRBD1 agrees at 9 bases. The TCR was taken from a woman aged 18-35 years in good health. CDR3 sequence reads: CASGLVGGQGCLGTGELFF. In DNA, the CDR3 is TGTGCTAGTGGTTTGGTTGGGGGACAGGGCTGTTTGGGGACCGGGGAGCTGTTTTTT. The variable domain in full, completed from reference TRBV12-5 and TRBJ2-2, reads DARVTQTPRHKVTEMGQEVTMRCQPILGHNTVFWYRQTMMQGLELLAYFRNRAPLDDSGMPKDRFSAEMPDATLATLKIQPSEPRDSAVYFCASGLVGGQGCLGTGELFFGEGSRLTVL.